This T cell receptor beta chain is drawn from a study of blood T cell repertoires in COVID-19. V shed 8 bases and J 2 bases; nucleotides not matched to a gene: 6. The CDR3 loop spans 14 amino acids. Germline V gene sequence: CDR1 SGHRS, CDR2 YFSETQ. Repertoires were generated with immunoSEQ multiplex PCR, while TCRdb's copy carries only in-frame clones and drops some. The sample holds around 200,000 clones, around four fifths seen once. The count of this clone is one. Sequencing input: peripheral blood. V and J are TRBV5-1 and TRBJ2-3; 9 positions agree with TRBD1. The clonotype comes from a woman of 80 years or more with active or convalescent COVID-19. CDR3 sequence: CASFRDRATDTQYF. The CDR3 region has the DNA TGCGCCAGTTTCCGGGACAGGGCCACAGATACGCAGTATTTT.